A single sample gave rise to the 18 T cell receptor beta chains below, sequenced in a study of T-cell reconstitution after alpha-beta-depleted transplantation in children. Preparation of the TCRbeta library was carried out with unique molecular identifiers. MiXCR, run by TCRdb on the PCR reads, gives a single entry per CDR3 protein. The table records hundreds of thousands of distinct CDR3 sequences, around a third of them present only once. The sequencing used PBMCs from the stem cell graft donor, collected from the stem cell graft. The receptors were gathered from a human donor who donated a stem cell graft to a child with aplastic anemia.

The CDR3 spells CASSHEGSNQPQHF. The CDR3 DNA reads TGTGCCAGCAGCCATGAGGGCAGCAATCAGCCCCAGCATTTT. The chain employs TRBV14 and TRBJ1-5; unclear D gene. The germline V gene has CDR1 SGHDN and CDR2 FVKESK. This CDR3 is built from 14 residues. V lost 3 bases to trimming and J lost 1 base, with 7 bases between them.

The chain combines TRBV5-4 with TRBJ1-6; a possible D gene is TRBD1 (5 bases). Trimming removed 0 bases at V and 12 bases at J, with 13 bases between. Germline values: CDR1 SGHNT, CDR2 YYREEE (reference sequence). The CDR3 has 14 amino acids. For the CDR3, the DNA is TGTGCCAGCAGCTTGGCGGGGGAAGAGGAACCCCTCCACTTT. This sequence encodes CASSLAGEEEPLHF.

V is TRBV7-9 and J is TRBJ2-1; the D is unclear. This CDR3 is built from 14 residues. Trimming left V 2 bases short and J 3 bases short, with 8 bases between. CDR1 SEHNR and CDR2 FQNEAQ come from the germline V gene (reference sequence). CDR3 sequence reads: CASSLLADYNEQFF. Written as DNA, the CDR3 is TGTGCCAGCAGCTTATTAGCAGACTACAATGAGCAGTTCTTC.

This chain connects TRBV30 to TRBJ2-6; 7 bases match TRBD2. The germline gives CDR1 GTSNPN, CDR2 SVGIG (reference sequence). CDR3 length: 14 amino acids. V shed 7 bases and J 4 bases; nucleotides not matched to a gene: 7. The CDR3 bases are TGTGCCTTTCCGTCGGGAGGAGGGGCCAACGTCCTGACTTTC. It specifies CAFPSGGGANVLTF.

The gene calls are TRBV30 and TRBJ2-7, with D possibly TRBD1 on 6 matching bases. The CDR3 is made up of 14 amino acids. V lost 4 bases and J lost 6, with 19 bases in between. Germline V gene sequence: CDR1 GTSNPN, CDR2 SVGIG (reference sequence). The DNA for the CDR3 is TGTGCCTGGATATCCGGAACAGGGTTAGGCGAGCAGTACTTC. It codes for CAWISGTGLGEQYF. The full variable domain, its missing parts supplied by reference TRBV30 and TRBJ2-7, is SQTIHQWPATLVQPVGSPLSLECTVEGTSNPNLYWYRQAAGRGLQLLFYSVGIGQISSEVPQNLSASRPQDRQFILSSKKLLLSDSGFYLCAWISGTGLGEQYFGPGTRLTVT.

The chain employs TRBV9 and TRBJ2-2; 10 bases match TRBD1. The length of the CDR3 is 15 residues. Germline V gene sequence: CDR1 SGDLS, CDR2 YYNGEE. Losses at the gene ends were 3 bases for V and 4 bases for J; bases not matched to a gene: 3. The CDR3 nucleotides read TGTGCCAGCAGCGAAGGGACAGGGGTCACCGGGGAGCTGTTTTTT. This encodes CASSEGTGVTGELFF.

The table lists this clonotype with a few counts. This sequence joins TRBV7-2 and TRBJ1-1, with no clear D. Germline V gene lookup returns CDR1 SGHTA and CDR2 FQGNSA. The ends were cut back, 4 bases at V and 9 bases at J, with 15 bases in the middle. The CDR3 consists of 13 residues. The CDR3 DNA reads as TGTGCCAGCAGCTGGCAGGACGGGGATAAAGCTTTCTTT. Amino acids: CASSWQDGDKAFF.

This clonotype was picked up a small number of times. This rearrangement joins TRBV6-1 to TRBJ1-5, with D possibly matching TRBD1 (5 bases). Per the germline V gene, CDR1 is MNHNS and CDR2 is SASEGT. With 1 base removed from V and 5 bases from J, the gap between germline ends came to 6 bases. The CDR3 sequence is 13 residues long. This chain's CDR3 is CASSEGGYQPQHF. CDR3 nucleotides: TGTGCCAGCAGTGAAGGGGGGTATCAGCCCCAGCATTTT.

The chain links TRBV20-1 to TRBJ2-3, with TRBD2 matching over 11 bases. The germline V gene has CDR1 DFQATT and CDR2 SNEGSKA (reference sequence). The J segment lost 2 bases and the V segment lost 3 bases, leaving 19 bases of the junction unmatched. The CDR3 runs 20 residues. CDR3 DNA sequence: TGCAGTGCTAGCCAAGAGCCGCCTCCTACTAGCGGGGGTTTCACAGATACGCAGTATTTT. It is translated as CSASQEPPPTSGGFTDTQYF.

This sequence joins TRBV11-3 and TRBJ2-7; no definite D call. V shed 3 bases and J shed 1 base, with 7 bases lying between them. The germline V gene encodes CDR1 SGHNT and CDR2 YENEEA. The CDR3 is made up of 13 amino acids. The DNA for the CDR3 is TGTGCCAGCAGCTTCGACGCATCCTACGAGCAGTACGTC. Amino acids: CASSFDASYEQYV.

The chain uses TRBV5-6 and TRBJ1-1; D unresolved. Germline V gene sequence: CDR1 SGHDT, CDR2 YYEEEE. CDR3 length: 15 amino acids. Trimming left V 0 bases short and J 0 bases short, with 9 bases between. In DNA form, the CDR3 reads TGTGCCAGCAGCTTGGAACCAGAGCTGAACACTGAAGCTTTCTTT. This gives the protein CASSLEPELNTEAFF.

This clonotype was observed a few times. The rearrangement uses TRBV12-3 or TRBV12-4 and TRBJ1-2, with D possibly TRBD1 on 6 matching bases. The CDR3 extends over 16 amino acids. Trimming removed 3 bases from V and 2 bases from J, with 16 bases in between. This CDR3 reads CASSFRPRGLNYGYTF. CDR3 DNA: TGTGCCAGCAGTTTTCGTCCTCGGGGGCTGAACTATGGCTACACCTTC.

The chain is built from TRBV6-2 or TRBV6-3 and TRBJ2-1, with 7 nucleotides matching TRBD2. The CDR3 runs 13 residues. Germline V gene data show CDR1 as MNHEY and CDR2 as SVGEGT. The J segment lost 7 bases and the V segment lost 4 bases, leaving 4 bases of the junction unmatched. CDR3 DNA: TGTGCCAGCAGTTTCCTTAGCGGGAATGAGCAGTTCTTC. As protein: CASSFLSGNEQFF.

In its sample, this clonotype was seen a few times. The chain couples TRBV7-3 to TRBJ2-5; D is possibly TRBD2 (5 bases). V was pared by 5 bases and J by 1 base, with 14 bases between. Germline CDR1 and CDR2: SGHTA and FQGTGA. This CDR3 has 15 residues. The chain's CDR3 is CASSQVGGIQETQYF. CDR3 nucleotides: TGTGCCAGCAGCCAGGTCGGAGGAATCCAAGAGACCCAGTACTTC.

This clonotype was seen once. The gene calls are TRBV30 and TRBJ2-5; D is possibly TRBD1 (6 bases). V was trimmed by 3 bases and J by 4 bases, leaving 9 bases between them. CDR3 length equals 12 residues. Germline CDR1 and CDR2: GTSNPN and SVGIG (reference sequence). The CDR3 reads CAWRQGRETQYF. In DNA form, the CDR3 reads TGTGCCTGGAGGCAGGGGAGAGAGACCCAGTACTTC. Drawing the rest from reference TRBV30 and TRBJ2-5, the complete variable domain is SQTIHQWPATLVQPVGSPLSLECTVEGTSNPNLYWYRQAAGRGLQLLFYSVGIGQISSEVPQNLSASRPQDRQFILSSKKLLLSDSGFYLCAWRQGRETQYFGPGTRLLVL.

The sample holds a few counts of this clonotype. The rearrangement joins TRBV20-1 to TRBJ2-1; perhaps D is TRBD1 or TRBD2 (5 bases each). V lost 1 base and J 4 bases, leaving 14 bases between the germline ends. The CDR3 runs to 15 residues. The germline V gene encodes CDR1 DFQATT and CDR2 SNEGSKA (reference sequence). The CDR3 sequence is CSARAPSRGYNEQFF. The CDR3 DNA reads TGCAGTGCTAGAGCGCCTTCGAGGGGTTACAATGAGCAGTTCTTC.

The rearrangement uses TRBV5-1 and TRBJ1-2; 7 nucleotides match TRBD1. Germline values: CDR1 SGHRS, CDR2 YFSETQ. The trim removed 5 bases at V and 0 bases at J, leaving 7 bases unmatched. The CDR3 is 15 residues long. The CDR3 sequence: CASSKRDSPNYGYTF. DNA for the CDR3: TGCGCCAGCAGTAAGCGGGACAGCCCTAACTATGGCTACACCTTC. The whole variable domain, filled in from reference TRBV5-1 and TRBJ1-2, reads KAGVTQTPRYLIKTRGQQVTLSCSPISGHRSVSWYQQTPGQGLQFLFEYFSETQRNKGNFPGRFSGRQFSNSRSEMNVSTLELGDSALYLCASSKRDSPNYGYTFGSGTRLTVV.

The chain recombines TRBV12-3 or TRBV12-4 with TRBJ2-5; TRBD2 aligns across 11 bases. CDR3 length: 16 amino acids. The V gene end was trimmed by 6 bases and the J gene end by 5 bases; junction bases not matched to a gene: 11. This chain's CDR3 is CASRMIAGGGGETQYF. CDR3 DNA: TGTGCCAGCAGGATGATAGCGGGAGGGGGAGGGGAGACCCAGTACTTC.